This record covers a single T cell receptor beta chain. CDR1 is SGHAT and CDR2 is FQDESV in the germline V gene (reference sequence). V lost 5 bases, J lost 0 bases, and 4 bases stayed unmatched. This CDR3 comprises 15 residues. This table comes from immunoSEQ multiplex PCR, and its TCRdb copy is limited to in-frame clones, with some not included. The table includes approximately 32,000 clones, roughly nine tenths detected once. This sample stems from a study of T cell changes during pregnancy in multiple sclerosis. Source: peripheral blood, taken in the third trimester of pregnancy. The clonotype comes from a female donor in good health, enrolled as a control in a pregnancy study. This chain connects TRBV11-1 to TRBJ2-1; 7 nucleotides agree with TRBD2. The CDR3 loop is CASSTGGGSYNEQFF. Here the CDR3 DNA reads TGTGCCAGCAGCACGGGGGGAGGCTCCTACAATGAGCAGTTCTTC.